Below, 9 T cell receptor beta chains from the same sample are listed, as sequenced in a study of OX40 agonist ivuxolimab in advanced cancers. The data were produced by immunoSEQ multiplex PCR, yet TCRdb's version contains in-frame clones alone and is incomplete. Among tens of thousands of clones listed, about 81% were seen once. Sequencing used CD4+ or CD8+ T cells sorted from blood, obtained in a trial of the OX40 agonist ivuxolimab. Receptor source: an adult with an advanced solid tumor such as melanoma, head and neck, liver or kidney cancer.

The V gene is TRBV6-1, the J gene TRBJ2-1; TRBD2 aligns across 14 bases. CDR3 size: 15 residues. Germline V CDR1 and CDR2: MNHNS, SASEGT. V was pared by 4 bases and J by 4 bases, with 0 bases of the junction left unmatched. The CDR3 protein is CASSGLAGGYNEQFF. As DNA, the CDR3 is TGTGCCAGCAGTGGACTAGCGGGGGGGTACAATGAGCAGTTCTTC.

This clone was seen a single time. The CDR3 sequence is CASSEQGIDYGYTF. As DNA, the CDR3 is TGTGCCAGCAGTGAACAGGGGATCGACTATGGCTACACCTTC. The chain links TRBV2 to TRBJ1-2, with D maybe TRBD1 (6 bases). This CDR3 contains 14 residues. V gave up 2 bases and J gave up 3 bases, with 10 bases separating them. Germline-derived CDR1 and CDR2 are SNHLY and FYNNEI.

The chain recombines TRBV27 with TRBJ2-5, with 11 nucleotides matching TRBD2. Germline CDR1 reads MNHEY; CDR2 reads SMNVEV (reference sequence). The CDR3 is 19 residues long. The V segment lost 0 bases and the J segment 9 bases; nucleotides outside the gene matches: 18. CDR3 DNA: TGTGCCAGCAGTTTATCGAAATGGCTAGCGGGAGGAATAATGAAGGCCCAGTACTTC. This encodes CASSLSKWLAGGIMKAQYF.

This chain connects TRBV12-5 to TRBJ2-7; perhaps TRBD1 as D (5 bases). CDR1 LGHNT and CDR2 FRNRAP come from the germline V gene. CDR3 length: 12 amino acids. The V gene lost 3 bases and the J gene lost 7 bases, with 10 bases spanning the gap. Here the CDR3 reads CASGFRAGEQYF. The CDR3 nucleotides are TGTGCTAGTGGTTTCAGGGCCGGGGAGCAGTACTTC. The full variable domain, in which reference TRBV12-5 and TRBJ2-7 provide the parts outside the CDR3, is DARVTQTPRHKVTEMGQEVTMRCQPILGHNTVFWYRQTMMQGLELLAYFRNRAPLDDSGMPKDRFSAEMPDATLATLKIQPSEPRDSAVYFCASGFRAGEQYFGPGTRLTVT.

The V call is TRBV2, the J call TRBJ1-2, with 8 positions matching TRBD1. Per germline, CDR1 SNHLY and CDR2 FYNNEI. With 10 bases clipped from V and 8 bases from J, the junction kept 6 bases outside the gene matches. CDR3 size: 11 residues. CDR3 in amino acids: CATGQGSGYTF. CDR3 DNA sequence: TGTGCCACTGGACAGGGCTCGGGCTACACCTTC.

This sequence joins TRBV5-1 and TRBJ2-7; tentative D call: TRBD1 (5 bases). The CDR3 sequence is 13 residues long. Looked up from germline, CDR1 is SGHRS and CDR2 is YFSETQ. Between the trimmed V and J ends, which lost 3 bases and 5 bases, there was a span of 12 bases. DNA for the CDR3: TGCGCCAGCAGCTGGGGCAGTTCGGACGAGCAGTACTTC. The encoded protein is CASSWGSSDEQYF.

The chain couples TRBV19 to TRBJ2-7; 9 nucleotides agree with TRBD1. Germline CDR1 LNHDA, CDR2 SQIVND (reference sequence). V trimming: 5 bases; J trimming: 2 bases; junction bases outside the gene matches: 10. This CDR3 is 16 amino acids long. In DNA form, the CDR3 reads TGTGCCAGTAGTCCCCGGACAGGGGCGACGGCCTACGAGCAGTACTTC. It translates to CASSPRTGATAYEQYF.

This clone came up once. The chain links TRBV19 to TRBJ1-2; D might be TRBD1 (5 bases). The V gene lost 3 bases and the J gene lost 8 bases, with 7 bases spanning the gap. CDR3 length equals 11 residues. CDR1 and CDR2 (germline): LNHDA, SQIVND (reference sequence). The CDR3 loop is CASSIGQGYTF. In nucleotides, the CDR3 is TGTGCCAGTAGTATCGGACAAGGCTACACCTTC.

This clone showed up just once. The rearrangement uses TRBV4-2 and TRBJ2-6, with 9 bases matching TRBD2. Germline V gene sequence: CDR1 LGHNA, CDR2 YNFKEQ. The CDR3 loop spans 14 amino acids. V was pared by 11 bases and J by 0 bases, with 2 bases of the junction left unmatched. The CDR3 reads CACSGSSGANVLTF. The CDR3 DNA reads TGTGCCTGTAGCGGGAGCTCTGGGGCCAACGTCCTGACTTTC.